This TCR beta chain stems from a study of somatic mutations in cytotoxic T cells in rheumatoid arthritis. Libraries were prepared by immunoSEQ multiplex PCR; TCRdb keeps only in-frame clonotypes and omits some of them. Here the sample spans more than 15,000 clones, roughly 80% being singletons. Looked up from germline, CDR1 is SGHAT and CDR2 is FQDESV (reference sequence). Trimming removed 2 bases at V and 4 bases at J, with 9 bases between. The CDR3 runs 14 residues. The sequence derives from a woman aged 55-70 years in good health. The chain carries TRBV11-1 and TRBJ1-3, with no clear D. Source material: CD8+ T cells sorted from blood. CDR3 sequence reads: CASSLTGLGNTIYF. The CDR3 bases are TGTGCCAGCAGCTTAACCGGGCTCGGAAACACCATATATTTT.